The rows below give T cell receptor beta chains drawn from one sample of a study of T cells after yellow fever vaccination. TCRdb called the 5' RACE reads again in MiXCR, with one record for every CDR3 protein. Here the sample spans hundreds of thousands of distinct CDR3 sequences, 4.1% being singletons. The sequencing here drew on PBMCs, taken 5 days after the yellow fever booster vaccination. These receptors were obtained from a man between 18 and 35 years old who received the YFV17D yellow fever vaccine. The CDR3 runs from the conserved cysteine through the conserved F or W. The order of the fields is clone size, D gene, J gene, V gene, CDR3 protein, CDR3 DNA. A D gene is named only where the DNA matches it firmly. Part of the rows lack a size; the others show once, few, many or a class for expanded clones.

>few|-|TRBJ1-2|TRBV12-2
CASRLRYPGANRTF
TGTGCAAGTCGCTTAAGATACCCCGGGGCCAACCGCACCTTC
>-|-|TRBJ2-1|TRBV9
CASSPGPDNEQFF
TGTGCCAGCAGCCCTGGACCAGACAATGAGCAGTTCTTC
>few|-|TRBJ2-7|TRBV7-9
CASSTVQGPVDEQYF
TGTGCCAGCAGCACAGTACAGGGCCCCGTGGACGAGCAGTACTTC
>few|-|TRBJ2-1|TRBV7-8
CASSLGYGLAFYNEQFF
TGTGCCAGCAGCTTAGGGTACGGGCTAGCGTTCTACAATGAGCAGTTCTTC
>many|TRBD2|TRBJ2-1|TRBV20-1
CSAASSGNNEQFF
TGCAGTGCTGCTTCTAGCGGAAACAATGAGCAGTTCTTC
>many|TRBD2|TRBJ2-1|TRBV24-1
CATSDPGSGTDEQFF
TGTGCCACCAGTGATCCAGGGAGCGGGACGGATGAGCAGTTCTTC
>many|-|TRBJ2-5|TRBV7-8
CASSWSTVQETQYF
TGTGCCAGCAGCTGGTCGACGGTACAAGAGACCCAGTACTTC
>-|-|TRBJ2-7|TRBV7-2
CASSRGVGHEQYF
TGTGCCAGCAGCCGCGGCGTTGGGCACGAGCAGTACTTC
>few|-|TRBJ1-1|TRBV6-5
CASSHAGEGTTNTEAFF
TGTGCCAGCAGTCACGCGGGTGAGGGGACAACTAACACTGAAGCTTTCTTT
>few|-|TRBJ2-7|TRBV5-1
CASSAGFTYEQYF
TGCGCCAGCAGCGCAGGGTTTACCTACGAGCAGTACTTC
>many|TRBD2|TRBJ2-5|TRBV29-1
CSVEVLVAGQETQYF
TGCAGCGTTGAAGTGTTGGTAGCGGGGCAAGAGACCCAGTACTTC
>-|-|TRBJ1-2|TRBV14
CASSQVLGDRLYGYTF
TGTGCCAGCAGCCAAGTGCTTGGAGACAGACTCTATGGCTACACCTTC
>few|-|TRBJ2-1|TRBV12-3/TRBV12-4
CASSLNWGEQFF
TGTGCCAGCAGTTTAAACTGGGGTGAGCAGTTCTTC
>-|TRBD1|TRBJ1-6|TRBV18
CASSPFDRESFDSPLHF
TGTGCCAGCTCACCGTTCGACAGGGAAAGTTTTGATTCACCCCTCCACTTT
>-|-|TRBJ2-3|TRBV27
CASSIRGGGVASTDTQYF
TGTGCCAGCAGTATAAGAGGAGGGGGGGTAGCTAGCACAGATACGCAGTATTTT
>many|TRBD2|TRBJ2-5|TRBV19
CASSSGGETQYF
TGTGCCAGTAGTTCGGGAGGGGAGACCCAGTACTTC
>many|-|TRBJ2-6|TRBV5-1
CASSSAPSGANVLTF
TGCGCCAGCAGCTCTGCCCCCTCTGGGGCCAACGTCCTGACTTTC
>-|TRBD1|TRBJ2-5|TRBV5-1
CASSFSDRVTETQYF
TGCGCCAGCAGCTTCTCAGACAGGGTTACGGAGACCCAGTACTTC
>few|-|TRBJ2-3|TRBV25-1
CASTGAPASTDTQYF
TGTGCCAGCACGGGGGCGCCGGCTAGCACAGATACGCAGTATTTT
>few|TRBD1|TRBJ1-5|TRBV25-1
CASSGGTGLDQPQHF
TGTGCCAGCAGTGGGGGGACAGGCCTTGACCAGCCCCAGCATTTT
>many|TRBD1|TRBJ1-2|TRBV5-1
CASSYRQGEGNYGYTF
TGCGCCAGCAGCTACCGACAGGGTGAAGGGAACTATGGCTACACCTTC
>-|-|TRBJ1-5|TRBV7-6
CASSLGPRANQPQHF
TGTGCCAGCAGCTTAGGACCCAGGGCCAATCAGCCCCAGCATTTT
>-|-|TRBJ2-5|TRBV2
CASSLPQAGGGETQYF
TGTGCCAGCAGTCTCCCCCAAGCAGGAGGAGGGGAGACCCAGTACTTC
>few|-|TRBJ2-5|TRBV25-1
CASSASGQPLKGETQYF
TGTGCCAGCAGCGCCTCCGGGCAACCACTTAAGGGAGAGACCCAGTACTTC
>few|TRBD2|TRBJ2-5|TRBV12-3/TRBV12-4
CASSLTSGGLQETQYF
TGTGCCAGCAGTTTAACTAGCGGGGGGCTCCAAGAGACCCAGTACTTC
>-|-|TRBJ2-3|TRBV6-1
CASRADPTDTQYF
TGTGCCAGCAGGGCGGACCCCACAGATACGCAGTATTTT
>few|-|TRBJ2-1|TRBV4-2
CASSQKVPFSGSSYNEQFF
TGTGCCAGCAGCCAGAAGGTCCCGTTTAGCGGCAGCTCCTACAATGAGCAGTTCTTC
>few|TRBD1|TRBJ1-2|TRBV6-5
CASTSGTDYGYTF
TGTGCCAGCACTTCTGGGACAGACTATGGCTACACCTTC
>few|-|TRBJ1-3|TRBV30
CAWSLLDSWIGNTIYF
TGTGCCTGGAGTCTTCTGGACAGTTGGATTGGAAACACCATATATTTT
>-|TRBD1|TRBJ1-3|TRBV29-1
CSVEARGQGPGNTIYF
TGCAGCGTTGAAGCTCGGGGACAGGGACCTGGAAACACCATATATTTT
>once|-|TRBJ2-1|TRBV5-5
CASSWAEYEQFF
TGTGCCAGCAGCTGGGCGGAGTATGAGCAGTTCTTC
>few|-|TRBJ1-1|TRBV7-8
CASSLYLLGGEAFF
TGTGCCAGCAGCTTATATCTCCTGGGGGGTGAAGCTTTCTTT
>many|TRBD2|TRBJ2-5|TRBV9
CASSVGASGSQETQYF
TGTGCCAGCAGCGTAGGCGCTAGCGGGTCACAAGAGACCCAGTACTTC
>-|-|TRBJ2-7|TRBV10-3
CAISEQYYEQYF
TGTGCCATCAGTGAGCAATACTACGAGCAGTACTTC
>-|TRBD1|TRBJ2-5|TRBV12-3/TRBV12-4
CASSLNPTGGGETQYF
TGTGCCAGCAGTTTAAATCCGACAGGGGGCGGAGAGACCCAGTACTTC
>few|-|TRBJ2-3|TRBV9
CASSVGLGDTQYF
TGTGCCAGCAGCGTAGGGCTGGGAGATACGCAGTATTTT
>many|-|TRBJ1-3|TRBV7-9
CASSLRPGVNGNTIYF
TGTGCCAGCAGCTTAAGGCCAGGGGTTAATGGAAACACCATATATTTT
>few|TRBD1|TRBJ2-2|TRBV6-6
CASRLEGAANTGELFF
TGTGCCAGCAGACTAGAGGGGGCCGCGAACACCGGGGAGCTGTTTTTT
>few|-|TRBJ2-1|TRBV10-3
CAISDSYNEQFF
TGTGCCATCAGTGACAGCTACAATGAGCAGTTCTTC